The 22 T cell receptor beta chains given below trace back to one sample, sequenced in a study of cytomegalovirus exposure and HLA in healthy donors. Use of 60 Vbeta and 13 Jbeta primers characterized the PCR. The protocol was immunoSEQ multiplex PCR, while the TCRdb copy is restricted to in-frame clones and leaves out a portion. The table has 110,000 or so clones, roughly 80% seen once. What was sequenced was PBMCs. The receptors stem from a young man in good health and CMV-seropositive.

The chain couples TRBV9 to TRBJ2-1; D might be TRBD1 (6 bases). V shed 0 bases and J shed 7 bases, with 8 bases lying between them. Germline CDR1 is SGDLS and CDR2 is YYNGEE. The CDR3 consists of 13 residues. CDR3: CASSVARGNEQFF. Here the CDR3 DNA reads TGTGCCAGCAGCGTAGCCAGGGGTAATGAGCAGTTCTTC.

V is TRBV6-1 and J is TRBJ2-5; 8 bases fit TRBD1. This CDR3 spans 16 amino acids. The trim removed 3 bases at V and 5 bases at J, leaving 11 bases unmatched. CDR1 MNHNS and CDR2 SASEGT come from the germline V gene. The CDR3 loop reads CASSDGRTGPVETQYF. The CDR3, as DNA: TGTGCCAGCAGTGACGGCAGGACAGGGCCCGTGGAGACCCAGTACTTC.

This chain links TRBV7-9 with TRBJ2-5; 8 nucleotides line up with TRBD2. The junction had 14 bases not matched to a gene; V was cut back by 8 bases and J by 9 bases. From germline, CDR1 is SEHNR and CDR2 FQNEAQ (reference sequence). The CDR3 is made up of 14 amino acids. CDR3 residues: CASLDVKREYSQYF. CDR3 in DNA: TGTGCCAGCCTAGATGTTAAGCGGGAGTACTCCCAGTACTTC.

The V and J genes are TRBV5-4 and TRBJ1-3; maybe TRBD1 (6 bases). The CDR3 consists of 15 residues. The germline gives CDR1 SGHNT, CDR2 YYREEE (reference sequence). The ends were cut back, 4 bases at V and 4 bases at J, with 15 bases in the middle. In DNA form, the CDR3 reads TGTGCCAGCAGCGAGGGCCGGACAGACGGAAACACCATATATTTT. This translates into CASSEGRTDGNTIYF.

This chain uses TRBV21-1 with TRBJ2-1; the DNA was not compared with TRBD2, the D call given in the table. TRBV21-1 is a pseudogene locus. The CDR3 is made up of 14 amino acids. Here the CDR3 reads CASARLSKVNEQFF. The CDR3 DNA sequence: TGTGCCAGCGCCAGACTATCCAAGGTGAATGAGCAGTTCTTC.

This sequence joins TRBV2 and TRBJ1-3; 7 nucleotides agree with TRBD1. The junction had 4 bases not matched to a gene; V was cut back by 4 bases and J by 4 bases. This CDR3 contains 14 residues. Germline-derived CDR1 and CDR2 are SNHLY and FYNNEI. The CDR3 spells CASSGDSPGNTIYF. The CDR3 nucleotides read TGTGCCAGCAGTGGGGACAGTCCCGGAAACACCATATATTTT.

The rearrangement uses TRBV4-1 and TRBJ2-5; 9 positions agree with TRBD2. The J call may not be correct, given that the DNA end is closer to TRBJ2-7. CDR1 is MGHRA and CDR2 is YSYEKL in the germline V gene. The CDR3 extends over 19 amino acids. The CDR3 sequence is CASSQDMSGGPHISYEQYF. The CDR3 DNA reads as TGCGCCAGCAGCCAAGATATGAGCGGGGGGCCCCACATCTCCTACGAGCAGTACTTC.

This clone was recorded only once. This rearrangement joins TRBV29-1 to TRBJ2-7; the match to TRBD1 covers 7 bases. With 7 bases clipped from V and 3 bases from J, the junction kept 6 bases outside the gene matches. Germline CDR1 reads SQVTM; CDR2 reads ANQGSEA. The CDR3 runs to 12 residues. CDR3 amino acids: CSGGTAIYEQYF. In DNA, the CDR3 is TGCAGCGGAGGGACAGCTATCTACGAGCAGTACTTC.

The rearrangement joins TRBV7-6 to TRBJ1-4; 9 bases are shared with TRBD1. V gave up 4 bases and J gave up 8 bases; unmatched junction bases: 11. The CDR3 length is 16 residues. CDR1 is SGHVS and CDR2 is FNYEAQ in the germline V gene. CDR3 coding DNA: TGTGCCAGCAGCTCACCCAAGGACAGGGGTGGGGAAAAACTGTTTTTT. This sequence encodes CASSSPKDRGGEKLFF.

This sequence joins TRBV30 and TRBJ2-3; TRBD2 matches at 7 bases. Germline V gives CDR1 GTSNPN, CDR2 SVGIG (reference sequence). J was trimmed by 4 bases and V by 0 bases; bases with no gene match: 4. The CDR3 is made up of 14 amino acids. CDR3 in DNA: TGTGCCTGGAGTGTGGGGGGGGGTGCAGATACGCAGTATTTT. Its protein product is CAWSVGGGADTQYF.

V and J are TRBV19 and TRBJ2-1; 7 nucleotides line up with TRBD1. V dropped 3 bases and J dropped 11; count of bases not matched to a gene: 7. The CDR3 is made up of 13 amino acids. Germline CDR1 and CDR2: LNHDA and SQIVND (reference sequence). For the CDR3, the DNA is TGTGCCAGTAGTATCCCCCGACAGGGCCAGCAGTTCTTC. Its translation: CASSIPRQGQQFF.

The chain combines TRBV10-1 with TRBJ2-3; TRBD2 aligns across 8 bases. The CDR3 is made up of 14 amino acids. J gave up 4 bases and V 10 bases, and 10 bases lay outside the gene matches. Per the germline V gene, CDR1 is WNHNN and CDR2 is SYGVQD (reference sequence). The CDR3: CATLGPSGPDTQYF. CDR3 nucleotides: TGCGCCACTCTGGGGCCTAGCGGGCCAGATACGCAGTATTTT.

The V call is TRBV28, the J call TRBJ1-2; D is ambiguous. The length of the CDR3 is 12 residues. Germline CDR1 and CDR2: MDHEN and SYDVKM. The V and J ends lost 6 bases and 8 bases respectively, with 13 bases between them. In DNA form, the CDR3 reads TGTGCCAGCAGCTTCACGGGTGGCGGCTACACCTTC. Translated: CASSFTGGGYTF.

The chain combines TRBV5-1 with TRBJ1-2, with D unclear. The length of the CDR3 is 14 residues. V lost 0 bases and J lost 1, with 7 bases in between. Germline CDR1 SGHRS, CDR2 YFSETQ. The CDR3 DNA reads as TGCGCCAGCAGCTTGGGGGAGAATAACTATGGCTACACCTTC. Translation: CASSLGENNYGYTF. The whole variable domain, filled in from reference TRBV5-1 and TRBJ1-2, reads KAGVTQTPRYLIKTRGQQVTLSCSPISGHRSVSWYQQTPGQGLQFLFEYFSETQRNKGNFPGRFSGRQFSNSRSEMNVSTLELGDSALYLCASSLGENNYGYTFGSGTRLTVV.

The gene calls are TRBV19 and TRBJ2-3; 8 bases are a match to TRBD2. The CDR3 is 16 residues long. The trim removed 5 bases at V and 4 bases at J, leaving 11 bases unmatched. Germline V gene sequence: CDR1 LNHDA, CDR2 SQIVND (reference sequence). In DNA, the CDR3 is TGTGCCAGTAGTCGGGGATATAGCGGGGTCGCAGATACGCAGTATTTT. This encodes CASSRGYSGVADTQYF.

The rearrangement uses TRBV9 and TRBJ2-3, with 7 bases lining up with TRBD1. V dropped 3 bases and J dropped 2; count of bases not matched to a gene: 6. The germline V gene has CDR1 SGDLS and CDR2 YYNGEE. The CDR3 runs 15 residues. CDR3 sequence (DNA): TGTGCCAGCAGCGATAGACAGGGAAACACAGATACGCAGTATTTT. It codes for CASSDRQGNTDTQYF.

The chain couples TRBV5-1 to TRBJ1-1; perhaps TRBD1 as D (5 bases). Germline-derived CDR1 and CDR2 are SGHRS and YFSETQ. This CDR3 comprises 13 residues. V lost 5 bases and J 0 bases, leaving 8 bases between the germline ends. CDR3: CASRTELNTEAFF. The DNA of the CDR3 is TGCGCCAGCAGGACAGAATTGAACACTGAAGCTTTCTTT.

The rearrangement joins TRBV7-9 to TRBJ1-2, with D maybe TRBD1 (6 bases). CDR3 size: 12 residues. CDR1 and CDR2 from the germline V gene are SEHNR and FQNEAQ (reference sequence). V was shortened by 8 bases and J by 6 bases, with 13 bases between the two germline ends. The CDR3 nucleotides read TGTGCCAGCCCCACAGGGCAGGATGGCTACACCTTC. Translated: CASPTGQDGYTF.

V gene TRBV2 combines with J gene TRBJ1-2; TRBD1 aligns across 9 bases. V lost 4 bases to trimming and J lost 4 bases; unmatched junction nucleotides: 4. In germline, CDR1 is SNHLY, CDR2 FYNNEI. This CDR3 comprises 14 residues. CDR3 bases: TGTGCCAGCAGTGGGACAGGGGATGGCTATGGCTACACCTTC. This codes for CASSGTGDGYGYTF.

This clone appeared a few times. The chain recombines TRBV5-1 with TRBJ1-4; TRBD1 aligns across 9 bases. The V segment lost 4 bases and the J segment 4 bases; nucleotides outside the gene matches: 5. Germline V CDR1 and CDR2: SGHRS, YFSETQ. The CDR3 totals 15 residues. The CDR3 loop reads CASSLRTGDNEKLFF. The CDR3 coding sequence is TGCGCCAGCAGCCTACGGACAGGGGATAATGAAAAACTGTTTTTT.

This rearrangement joins TRBV18 to TRBJ1-2, with 7 bases fitting TRBD1. Trimming removed 1 base from V and 3 bases from J; junction bases left unmatched: 8. The germline gives CDR1 KGHSH, CDR2 LQKENI. CDR3 length: 16 residues. DNA of the CDR3: TGTGCCAGCTCACCACAAACAGGGGATTTCGACTATGGCTACACCTTC. Translating gives CASSPQTGDFDYGYTF.

CDR3 in amino acids: CASSISGGVTEAFF. DNA of the CDR3: TGTGCCAGTAGTATATCGGGGGGGGTTACTGAAGCTTTCTTT. The chain employs TRBV19 and TRBJ1-1, with D possibly being TRBD1 (5 bases). This CDR3 region has 14 residues. Trimming took off 2 bases at V and 5 bases at J, with 12 bases between the two ends. Germline V gene sequence: CDR1 LNHDA, CDR2 SQIVND (reference sequence).